The present T cell receptor beta chain was sequenced within a study of shared clonotypes between healthy human individuals (TCRdb year 2020). In the study overall: Three men and a couple of women, aged 18 to 49 years, made up the cohort. To estimate repertoire size and how much clonotypes are shared between individuals, the study performed deep sequencing of blood TCR repertoires from about five healthy adults. To increase sequencing depth and limit assay-specific biases, different laboratories used diverse techniques to prepare libraries and sequence TCR repertoires. Leukapheresis yielded between about 0.94 and 10 billion PBMCs per donor. Summary of the overall study and its limitations: Sampling was restricted to blood, and TCR repertoires in tissues likely differ from the TCR repertoires found in blood. Pairwise subsampling indicated that sequencing depth was expected to affect the degree of clonotype sharing among donors. The small number of donors limited the genetic and exposure-history diversity represented.

The donors were healthy, HIV-negative adults with no recently reported acute infections or vaccinations. Every donor was a Caucasian adult residing in Nashville, Tennessee, USA. In the unsorted samples, 70 million to 95 million PBMCs were counted, and genomic DNA was extracted using the QIAamp DNA Blood Mini kit. Blood was collected by leukapheresis, and PBMCs were isolated by Ficoll-Histopaque density gradient centrifugation and then cryopreserved in liquid nitrogen vapor phase. The germline V gene supplies CDR1 LGHNA and CDR2 YSLEER. The CDR3, cysteine through phenylalanine, is 14 amino acids long. Only CDR3 DNA is held: 42 bases, read in frame from base 1. Relative to germline, V is 4 bases shorter and J is 3 bases shorter, with 10 bases between their ends. Using the deep immunoSEQ assay, TCR CDR3 regions were amplified from genomic DNA by multiplex PCR. Genomic DNA extracted from each cell subset was distributed evenly over all wells of several immunoSEQ 96-well plates, and each plate served as one replicate. Each replicate PCR for unsorted PBMC received 300 to 350 ng genomic DNA, equal to around 30,000 T cell genomes. Genomic DNA from unsorted PBMC was sequenced over ten immunoSEQ deep assay plates. Purified libraries were measured with a Qubit 3.0 fluorometer, size-checked on a Bioanalyzer 2100, and measured again with the KAPA Library Quantification kit. A separate single-read 150-cycle Illumina NextSeq 550 flow cell was used to sequence each immunoSEQ 96-well plate. For the original study's pipeline: Because the immunoSEQ output held only junctional sequences and lacked quality scores, the filtering could not match the filtering applied to full-length reads. To assign V/J genes and CDR3, sequences were annotated against IMGT germline references using PyIR, a Python wrapper for IgBLAST v1.9. Reads were removed for weak V/J assignments (E-value above 1e-6), missing CDR3, stop codons, out-of-frame junctions, or ambiguous translated residues. V3J clonotypes were defined as sequences sharing an identical inferred V gene, J gene, and CDR3 amino acid sequence. Percentage overlap between repertoires was computed as shared unique clonotypes divided by the size of the smaller repertoire. RTK rarefaction, the Chao1 estimator, and Recon v2.1 estimates of unobserved clonotypes were used to assess repertoire richness. This immuneACCESS table, as held by TCRdb, lists in-frame sequences with V and J called but not all clones. Of the missing ones, under half trace to an unresolved V gene in checked studies; the others have no known cause. V and J calls and clone size are given by that table; D and trimming were obtained from the DNA. Present in this sample are about 87,000 clones, more than 45% of which were seen just once. The biggest ten clones account for roughly 15% of the sample.

For this clone: This receptor's antigen is unknown. No much larger clone exists at a distance of one base, and base qualities are not known.

Recombination linked TRBV4-3 to TRBJ2-1, with the D segment identity uncertain. The TCR comes from a woman aged 35 to 49 in good health. Some clones in this sample may be carry-over from other donors' samples. The sample comprised PBMCs. The DNA sequence reads TGCGCCAGCAGCCCCCCGGGCTTCTACAATGAGCAGTTCTTC. Its protein product is CASSPPGFYNEQFF.